These T cell receptor beta chains were read from a single sample in a study of blood T cell repertoires in COVID-19. The protocol was immunoSEQ multiplex PCR, while the TCRdb copy is restricted to in-frame clones and leaves out a portion. Of 300,000 to 350,000 clones listed, 80% to 95% are singletons. Sequenced: peripheral blood. The receptors here all came from a woman aged 25 to 45 with COVID-19, enrolled during active disease. Each CDR3 is given with its conserved first and last residue. D genes are given only for firm matches. Part of the rows lack a size; the others show once, few, many or a class for expanded clones.

CDR3 DNA | CDR3 protein | D gene | CDR3 length | J gene | V gene | clone size
TGTGCCAGCGGCCTGGACAGGGCGGGCAATCAGCCCCAGCATTTT | CASGLDRAGNQPQHF | TRBD1 | 15 | TRBJ1-5 | TRBV6-5 | NA
TGTGCCAGCAGTTACTACGGGGGTCTCTACGAGCAGTACTTC | CASSYYGGLYEQYF | NA | 14 | TRBJ2-7 | TRBV6-6 | NA
TGTGCCAGCAGCCTACCGGGACTAGCGGGGAACACCGGGGAGCTGTTTTTT | CASSLPGLAGNTGELFF | TRBD2 | 17 | TRBJ2-2 | TRBV11-2 | once
TGTGCCAGCAGCTCGCGACAGGGGGACTATGGCTACACCTTC | CASSSRQGDYGYTF | TRBD1 | 14 | TRBJ1-2 | TRBV7-9 | once
TGTGCCAGCTCACCGGACAGATCTAGCACAGATACGCAGTATTTT | CASSPDRSSTDTQYF | NA | 15 | TRBJ2-3 | TRBV18 | NA
TGTGCCACCAGTGATTTGCCTGGGACTAGTGGCGATGAGCAGTTCTTC | CATSDLPGTSGDEQFF | TRBD2 | 16 | TRBJ2-1 | TRBV24-1 | once
TGTGCCAGCAGCCGTACCACAGGGGGGGGATCCTACGAGCAGTACTTC | CASSRTTGGGSYEQYF | NA | 16 | TRBJ2-7 | TRBV5-6 | NA
TGTGCCACCAGTGGAACCAGTCGGGACACCGGGGAGCTGTTTTTT | CATSGTSRDTGELFF | NA | 15 | TRBJ2-2 | TRBV24-1 | NA
TGTGCCAGCAGTTTACCTGACAGGGGGGGTCAGCCCCAGCATTTT | CASSLPDRGGQPQHF | TRBD1 | 15 | TRBJ1-5 | TRBV28 | NA
TGTGCCACCAGTGATTGGACTAGCGGGCGTCAAGAAGAGACCCAGTACTTC | CATSDWTSGRQEETQYF | TRBD2 | 17 | TRBJ2-5 | TRBV24-1 | NA
TGTGCCAGCTCCCCCAGGGGAGGGAACTTAGAATACGAGCAGTACTTC | CASSPRGGNLEYEQYF | NA | 16 | TRBJ2-7 | TRBV18 | NA
TGTGCCAGTAGTGGTGATATGAGCTCTGGAAACACCATATATTTT | CASSGDMSSGNTIYF | NA | 15 | TRBJ1-3 | TRBV19 | NA
TGTGCCAGCAGCCGAAGCGGGACTAGCGGGCACACCTACGAGCAGTACTTC | CASSRSGTSGHTYEQYF | TRBD2 | 17 | TRBJ2-7 | TRBV6-6 | NA
TGTGCCAGCAGACCCAGGGTTCCCGGGGAGCTGTTTTTT | CASRPRVPGELFF | NA | 13 | TRBJ2-2 | TRBV5-4 | NA